The following is a TCR beta chain sequence with its context. Its antigen is not known. Germline lookup yields CDR1 DFQATT and CDR2 SNEGSKA (reference sequence). The CDR3 has 13 residues. V lost 6 bases and J 5 bases, leaving 16 bases between the germline ends. Researchers made TCR cDNA using 5'RACE template switching, and this step added a universal primer site and UMIs. TCRdb used MiXCR to reprocess the 5' RACE reads, holding one entry per CDR3 protein. The sample includes roughly 500,000 distinct CDR3 sequences, 15% to 20% seen only once; the top ten take over 11%. The data originate from a study of T cells after yellow fever vaccination. Across the whole study: It was SMART-Seq v4 Ultra Low Input that prepared the fractions with low cell numbers.

Study-wide findings and caveats: Clones from primary vaccination mostly reappeared after the booster (96% CD4, around 90% CD8). The secondary response was weaker, and its peak arrived faster, on day 5 versus 15.

The clonotype originates from a man aged 25 to 40 who received the YFV17D yellow fever vaccine. Sample: PBMCs, taken 15 days after the yellow fever booster vaccination. The chain is built from TRBV20-1 and TRBJ2-5; D gene ambiguous. CDR3 in amino acids: CSATSLEQETQYF. DNA for the CDR3: TGCAGTGCAACAAGTTTAGAGCAGGAGACCCAGTACTTC.